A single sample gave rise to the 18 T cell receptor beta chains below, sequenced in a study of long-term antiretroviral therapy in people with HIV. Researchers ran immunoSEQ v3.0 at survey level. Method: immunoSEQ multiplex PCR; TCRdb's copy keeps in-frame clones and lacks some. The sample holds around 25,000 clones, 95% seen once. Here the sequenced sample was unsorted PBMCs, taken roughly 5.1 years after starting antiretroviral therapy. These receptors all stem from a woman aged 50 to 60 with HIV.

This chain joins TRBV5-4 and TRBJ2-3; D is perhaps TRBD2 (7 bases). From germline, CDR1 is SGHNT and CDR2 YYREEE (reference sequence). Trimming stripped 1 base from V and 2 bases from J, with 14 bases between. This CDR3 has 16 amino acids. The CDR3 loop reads CASSLYGGGLTDTQYF. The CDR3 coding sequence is TGTGCCAGCAGCTTGTATGGGGGGGGGCTCACAGATACGCAGTATTTT.

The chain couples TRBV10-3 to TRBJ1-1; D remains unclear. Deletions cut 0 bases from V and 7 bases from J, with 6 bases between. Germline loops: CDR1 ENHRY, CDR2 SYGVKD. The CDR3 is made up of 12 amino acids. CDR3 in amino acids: CAISESGLEAFF. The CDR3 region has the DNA TGTGCCATCAGTGAGTCCGGCCTTGAAGCTTTCTTT.

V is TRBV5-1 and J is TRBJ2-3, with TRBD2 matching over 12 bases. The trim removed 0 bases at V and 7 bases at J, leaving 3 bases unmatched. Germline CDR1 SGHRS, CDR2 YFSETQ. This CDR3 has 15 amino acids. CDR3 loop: CASSLETSGSYTQYF. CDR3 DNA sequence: TGCGCCAGCAGCTTGGAGACTAGCGGGAGTTATACGCAGTATTTT.

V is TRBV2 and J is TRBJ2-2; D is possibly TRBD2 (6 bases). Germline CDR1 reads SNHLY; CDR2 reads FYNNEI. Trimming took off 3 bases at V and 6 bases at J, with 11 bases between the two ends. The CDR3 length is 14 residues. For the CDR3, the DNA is TGTGCCAGCAGTGACCTGACTAGGGCCGGGGAGCTGTTTTTT. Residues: CASSDLTRAGELFF.

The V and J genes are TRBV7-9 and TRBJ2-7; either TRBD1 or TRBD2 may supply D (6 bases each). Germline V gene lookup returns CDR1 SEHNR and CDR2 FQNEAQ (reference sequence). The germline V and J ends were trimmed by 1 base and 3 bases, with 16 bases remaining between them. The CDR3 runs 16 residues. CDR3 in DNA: TGTGCCAGCAGCTTAGGGGGGGCACAGGGCCGCTACGAGCAGTACTTC. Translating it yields CASSLGGAQGRYEQYF.

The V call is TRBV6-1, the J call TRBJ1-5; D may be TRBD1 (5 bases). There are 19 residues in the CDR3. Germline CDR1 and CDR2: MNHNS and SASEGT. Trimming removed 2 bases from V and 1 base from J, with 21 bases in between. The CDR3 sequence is CASSESKGAIYMSNQPQHF. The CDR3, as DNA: TGTGCCAGCAGTGAATCAAAAGGGGCGATTTATATGAGCAATCAGCCCCAGCATTTT.

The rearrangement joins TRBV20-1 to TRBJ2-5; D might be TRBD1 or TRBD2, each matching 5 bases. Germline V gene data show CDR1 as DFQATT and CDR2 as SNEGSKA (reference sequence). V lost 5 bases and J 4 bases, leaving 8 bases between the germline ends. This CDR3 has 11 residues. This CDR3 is CSADSGETQYF. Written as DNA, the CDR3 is TGCAGTGCTGACAGCGGAGAGACCCAGTACTTC.

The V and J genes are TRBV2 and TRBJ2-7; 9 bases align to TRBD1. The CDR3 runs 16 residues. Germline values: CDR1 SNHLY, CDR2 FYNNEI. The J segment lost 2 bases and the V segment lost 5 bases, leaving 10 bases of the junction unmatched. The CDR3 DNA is TGTGCCAGCAGTCGAGGACAGGGGACCTCAACCTACGAGCAGTACTTC. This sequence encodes CASSRGQGTSTYEQYF.

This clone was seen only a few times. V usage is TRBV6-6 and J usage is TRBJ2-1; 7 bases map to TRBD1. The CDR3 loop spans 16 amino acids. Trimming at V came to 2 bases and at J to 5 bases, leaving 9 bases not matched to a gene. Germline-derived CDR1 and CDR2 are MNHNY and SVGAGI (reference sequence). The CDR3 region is CASSYANRGPHNEQFF. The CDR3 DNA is TGTGCCAGCAGTTACGCAAACAGGGGACCTCACAATGAGCAGTTCTTC.

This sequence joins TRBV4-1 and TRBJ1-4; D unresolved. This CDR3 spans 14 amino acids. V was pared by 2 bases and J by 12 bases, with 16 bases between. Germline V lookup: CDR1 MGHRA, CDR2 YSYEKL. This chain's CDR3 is CASSQLGEVGELFF. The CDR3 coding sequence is TGCGCCAGCAGCCAACTGGGCGAGGTGGGCGAACTGTTTTTT.

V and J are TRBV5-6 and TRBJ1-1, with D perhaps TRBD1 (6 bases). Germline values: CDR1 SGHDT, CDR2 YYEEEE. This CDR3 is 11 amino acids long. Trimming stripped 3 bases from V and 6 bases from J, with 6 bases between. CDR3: CASSWTAEAFF. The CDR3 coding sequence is TGTGCCAGCAGCTGGACAGCTGAAGCTTTCTTT.

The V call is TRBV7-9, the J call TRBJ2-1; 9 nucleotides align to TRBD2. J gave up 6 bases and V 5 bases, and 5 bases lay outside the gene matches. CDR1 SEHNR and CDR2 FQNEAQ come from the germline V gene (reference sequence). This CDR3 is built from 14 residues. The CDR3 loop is CASSRGLASNEQFF. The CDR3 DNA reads TGTGCCAGCAGCCGGGGACTAGCCTCCAATGAGCAGTTCTTC.

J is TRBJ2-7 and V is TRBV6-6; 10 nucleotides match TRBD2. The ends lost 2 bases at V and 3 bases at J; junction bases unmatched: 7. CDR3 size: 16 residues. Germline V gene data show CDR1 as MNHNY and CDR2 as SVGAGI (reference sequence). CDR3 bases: TGTGCCAGCAGTTACACCCTAGCGGGAGCCGGCTACGAGCAGTACTTC. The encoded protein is CASSYTLAGAGYEQYF.

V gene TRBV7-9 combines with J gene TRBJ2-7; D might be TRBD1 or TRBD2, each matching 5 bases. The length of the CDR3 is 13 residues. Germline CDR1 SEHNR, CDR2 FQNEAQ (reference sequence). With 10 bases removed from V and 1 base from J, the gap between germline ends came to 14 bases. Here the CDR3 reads CATLGVGSYEQYF. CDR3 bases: TGTGCCACCCTGGGGGTCGGATCCTACGAGCAGTACTTC. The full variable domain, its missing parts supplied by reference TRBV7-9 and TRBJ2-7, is DTGVSQNPRHKITKRGQNVTFRCDPISEHNRLYWYRQTLGQGPEFLTYFQNEAQLEKSRLLSDRFSAERPKGSFSTLEIQRTEQGDSAMYLCATLGVGSYEQYFGPGTRLTVT.

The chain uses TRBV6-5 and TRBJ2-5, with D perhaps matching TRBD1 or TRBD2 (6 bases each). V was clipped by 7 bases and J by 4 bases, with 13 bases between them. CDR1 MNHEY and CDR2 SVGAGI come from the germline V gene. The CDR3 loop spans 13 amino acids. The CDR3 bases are TGTGCCAGCAAACAGGGACTTCGAGAGACCCAGTACTTC. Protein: CASKQGLRETQYF.

This chain's CDR3 is CAISPGLAADTQYF. For the CDR3, the DNA is TGTGCCATCAGTCCGGGACTAGCGGCAGATACGCAGTATTTT. The chain carries TRBV10-3 and TRBJ2-3; 11 bases are a match to TRBD2. V gave up 5 bases and J gave up 4 bases; unmatched junction bases: 2. The CDR3 length is 14 residues. CDR1 is ENHRY, CDR2 SYGVKD, per germline.

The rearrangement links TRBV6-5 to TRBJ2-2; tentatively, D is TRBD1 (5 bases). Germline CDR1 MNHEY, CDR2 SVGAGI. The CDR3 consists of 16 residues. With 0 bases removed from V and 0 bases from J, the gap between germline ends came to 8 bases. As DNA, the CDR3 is TGTGCCAGCAGTTACTCGATGGGGCCGAACACCGGGGAGCTGTTTTTT. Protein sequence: CASSYSMGPNTGELFF.

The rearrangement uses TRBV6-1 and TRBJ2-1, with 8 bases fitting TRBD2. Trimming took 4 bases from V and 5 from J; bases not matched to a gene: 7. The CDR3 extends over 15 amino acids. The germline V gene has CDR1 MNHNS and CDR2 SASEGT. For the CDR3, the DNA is TGTGCCAGCAGTGTCTCAGCGGGAGTCAACAATGAGCAGTTCTTC. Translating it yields CASSVSAGVNNEQFF.